These 29 T cell receptor beta chains were sequenced from one sample in a study of control samples from healthy donors and cancer patients. The repertoire was sequenced with immunoSEQ multiplex PCR; TCRdb's copy has only in-frame clones and lacks some. With about 190,000 clones in the sample, the ten largest clones hold roughly 2.2%. The sample taken for sequencing was blood. Every receptor here comes from a woman under 40 in good health.

The chain joins TRBV7-2 to TRBJ2-3; 13 bases align to TRBD2. This CDR3 comprises 16 residues. Trimming took 5 bases from V and 7 from J; bases not matched to a gene: 9. Germline lookup yields CDR1 SGHTA and CDR2 FQGNSA. CDR3 nucleotide sequence: TGTGCCAGCAGCCCAACTAGCGGGGGGGCGAGAAATACGCAGTATTTT. Its translation: CASSPTSGGARNTQYF.

The V call is TRBV29-1, the J call TRBJ1-1, with 8 positions matching TRBD1. Unmatched junction bases numbered 8, after V lost 8 bases and J lost 0 bases. The CDR3 totals 14 residues. CDR1 SQVTM and CDR2 ANQGSEA come from the germline V gene. CDR3 DNA sequence: TGCAGCCCATCCAGGGGGCCCCTGAACACTGAAGCTTTCTTT. This gives the protein CSPSRGPLNTEAFF.

V usage is TRBV5-6 and J usage is TRBJ2-5; 9 nucleotides align to TRBD2. This CDR3 spans 15 amino acids. Germline values: CDR1 SGHDT, CDR2 YYEEEE. With 1 base clipped from V and 3 bases from J, the junction kept 4 bases outside the gene matches. This chain's CDR3 is CASSLRLAGKETQYF. DNA for the CDR3: TGTGCCAGCAGCTTGAGGCTAGCGGGGAAAGAGACCCAGTACTTC.

This chain connects TRBV27 to TRBJ1-2, with 9 bases identical to TRBD1. Per the germline V gene, CDR1 is MNHEY and CDR2 is SMNVEV (reference sequence). The CDR3 length is 14 residues. With V trimmed by 1 base and J by 8 bases, 5 bases remained unmatched. In DNA, the CDR3 is TGTGCCAGCAGTTTATTGGGACAGGGAGTCGGCTACACCTTC. As protein: CASSLLGQGVGYTF.

The V call is TRBV18, the J call TRBJ1-5, with D unclear. In germline, CDR1 is KGHSH, CDR2 LQKENI. The CDR3 consists of 14 residues. V shed 3 bases and J shed 0 bases, with 6 bases lying between them. DNA of the CDR3: TGTGCCAGCTCACCGGAGTATAGCAATCAGCCCCAGCATTTT. Amino acids: CASSPEYSNQPQHF.

The chain combines TRBV5-8 with TRBJ1-2, with D perhaps TRBD1 (5 bases). The germline V gene has CDR1 SGHTS and CDR2 YDEGEE. The CDR3 has 14 residues. V shed 3 bases and J shed 2 bases, with 11 bases lying between them. The CDR3 nucleotides read TGTGCCAGCAGCTCAGGTCGGGACAACTATGGCTACACCTTC. Protein product: CASSSGRDNYGYTF.

The chain has TRBV6-5 and TRBJ1-5; TRBD1 is a possible D gene (5 bases). This CDR3 is 14 amino acids long. Trimming shortened V by 1 base and J by 2 bases, and 6 bases separated the two germline ends. The germline V gene encodes CDR1 MNHEY and CDR2 SVGAGI. The CDR3 is CASSYWGGNQPQHF. Written as DNA, the CDR3 is TGTGCCAGCAGTTACTGGGGGGGCAATCAGCCCCAGCATTTT.

The V and J genes are TRBV6-2 or TRBV6-3 and TRBJ1-5; D is undetermined. Germline assignment: CDR1 MNHEY and CDR2 SVGEGT. V lost 3 bases and J 7 bases, leaving 10 bases between the germline ends. The CDR3 sequence is 13 residues long. CDR3 in amino acids: CASSYNDGQPQHF. The CDR3 DNA sequence: TGTGCCAGCAGTTATAACGACGGGCAGCCCCAGCATTTT.

This rearrangement joins TRBV4-2 to TRBJ1-1; no definite D call. Germline assignment: CDR1 LGHNA and CDR2 YNFKEQ. V lost 0 bases and J lost 3, with 14 bases in between. The CDR3 runs to 16 residues. The CDR3 nucleotides are TGTGCCAGCAGCCAAGATCGGGGAGTGGTGGACACTGAAGCTTTCTTT. Its protein is CASSQDRGVVDTEAFF.

The chain couples TRBV5-1 to TRBJ1-3; no clear D. Trimming left V 0 bases short and J 0 bases short, with 7 bases between. Germline CDR1 and CDR2: SGHRS and YFSETQ. This CDR3 is 15 amino acids long. Here the CDR3 DNA reads TGCGCCAGCAGCTTGGGACAAAGCTCTGGAAACACCATATATTTT. As protein: CASSLGQSSGNTIYF.

The gene calls are TRBV5-1 and TRBJ1-2; D might be TRBD1 (6 bases). V was pared by 2 bases and J by 2 bases, with 13 bases between. The CDR3 has 15 residues. CDR1 and CDR2 from the germline V gene are SGHRS and YFSETQ. The CDR3 protein is CASSFGQGRNYGYTF. The CDR3 DNA follows: TGCGCCAGCAGCTTTGGTCAGGGGCGAAACTATGGCTACACCTTC.

The chain couples TRBV6-6 to TRBJ2-1; tentative D call: TRBD2 (5 bases). This CDR3 region has 13 residues. Trimming cost V 6 bases and J 9 bases, with 15 bases left between them. In germline, CDR1 is MNHNY, CDR2 SVGAGI (reference sequence). For the CDR3, the DNA is TGTGCCAGCAGCCCACCGGGGTTAGGTGAGCAGTTCTTC. This sequence encodes CASSPPGLGEQFF.

This rearrangement joins TRBV4-1 to TRBJ1-4; D gene uncertain. Germline V gene sequence: CDR1 MGHRA, CDR2 YSYEKL. Trimming stripped 3 bases from V and 7 bases from J, with 12 bases between. This CDR3 region has 14 residues. CDR3 in DNA: TGCGCCAGCAGCCAGACCATCTGGGCTGAAAAACTGTTTTTT. Its translation is CASSQTIWAEKLFF.

The chain is built from TRBV27 and TRBJ1-2; 10 bases match TRBD1. The CDR3 covers 15 residues. Germline V gene data show CDR1 as MNHEY and CDR2 as SMNVEV (reference sequence). The V segment lost 4 bases and the J segment 6 bases; nucleotides outside the gene matches: 8. For the CDR3, the DNA is TGTGCCAGCAGTTCCTGGACAGGGGGTGGGGATGGCTACACCTTC. Translation gives CASSSWTGGGDGYTF.

The chain uses TRBV18 and TRBJ1-1; D remains ambiguous. The length of the CDR3 is 12 residues. CDR1 is KGHSH and CDR2 is LQKENI in the germline V gene. V was cut by 1 base and J by 4 bases, with 4 bases left in between. The CDR3 reads CASSPRATEAFF. The CDR3 region has the DNA TGTGCCAGCTCACCACGGGCCACTGAAGCTTTCTTT. Drawing the rest from reference TRBV18 and TRBJ1-1, the complete variable domain is NAGVMQNPRHLVRRRGQEARLRCSPMKGHSHVYWYRQLPEEGLKFMVYLQKENIIDESGMPKERFSAEFPKEGPSILRIQQVVRGDSAAYFCASSPRATEAFFGQGTRLTVV.

CDR3 in amino acids: CASSLWSYASERSQHF. The CDR3 coding sequence is TGCGCCAGCAGCTTGTGGAGTTATGCCAGCGAGAGGTCCCAGCATTTT. V usage is TRBV5-1 and J usage is TRBJ1-5; the D is unclear. This CDR3 spans 16 amino acids. Germline CDR1 and CDR2: SGHRS and YFSETQ. Trimming pared 1 base from V and 11 bases from J, leaving 22 bases between.

This chain joins TRBV27 and TRBJ1-6, with 7 bases identical to TRBD1. Per the germline V gene, CDR1 is MNHEY and CDR2 is SMNVEV (reference sequence). This CDR3 spans 15 amino acids. V lost 5 bases, J lost 7 bases, and 8 bases stayed unmatched. This CDR3 is CASSTLTGWNSPLHF. The CDR3 region has the DNA TGTGCCAGCAGTACCCTGACAGGGTGGAATTCACCCCTCCACTTT.

V usage is TRBV10-2 and J usage is TRBJ2-1; TRBD2 might be the D (5 bases). CDR3 length: 13 amino acids. Germline V gene sequence: CDR1 WSHSY, CDR2 SAAADI. V lost 6 bases to trimming and J lost 14 bases, with 20 bases between them. The CDR3 DNA sequence: TGCGCCAGCAGGGTGTTAGACACCTCGAGGGAGTTCTTC. This translates into CASRVLDTSREFF.

This chain joins TRBV28 and TRBJ1-3; weak D call: TRBD1 (5 bases). V was trimmed by 10 bases and J by 1 base, leaving 11 bases between them. From germline, CDR1 is MDHEN and CDR2 SYDVKM. CDR3 length: 13 residues. This CDR3 is CATRQTSGNTIYF. DNA for the CDR3: TGTGCCACCAGACAGACATCTGGAAACACCATATATTTT.

The chain joins TRBV7-3 to TRBJ1-6, with 10 bases aligning to TRBD1. The J segment lost 6 bases and the V segment lost 5 bases, leaving 1 base of the junction unmatched. Germline CDR1 is SGHTA and CDR2 is FQGTGA. This CDR3 comprises 14 residues. The CDR3 region is CASSRQGANSPLHF. The CDR3 coding sequence is TGTGCCAGCAGCCGACAGGGGGCTAATTCACCCCTCCACTTT.

The chain employs TRBV19 and TRBJ1-4; D perhaps matches TRBD1 (5 bases). CDR3 length: 15 amino acids. V was shortened by 3 bases and J by 3 bases, with 11 bases between the two germline ends. Per germline, CDR1 LNHDA and CDR2 SQIVND (reference sequence). CDR3 nucleotide sequence: TGTGCCAGTAGTATGGGGGAGCATCCTAATGAAAAACTGTTTTTT. Protein: CASSMGEHPNEKLFF.

The chain combines TRBV5-1 with TRBJ2-1; TRBD1 aligns across 10 bases. The CDR3 is made up of 15 amino acids. After removal of 4 bases from V and 10 bases from J, the junction contained 11 bases not matched to a gene. The germline V gene has CDR1 SGHRS and CDR2 YFSETQ. CDR3 protein: CASSATRQGAGEQFF. The DNA for the CDR3 is TGCGCCAGCAGCGCCACCCGACAGGGGGCAGGAGAGCAGTTCTTC.

J is TRBJ1-1 and V is TRBV29-1; D is unclear. The V and J ends lost 4 bases and 0 bases respectively, with 9 bases between them. Looked up from germline, CDR1 is SQVTM and CDR2 is ANQGSEA. This CDR3 region has 13 residues. In DNA, the CDR3 is TGCAGCGTTGCGAAGGGCATGAACACTGAAGCTTTCTTT. The encoded protein is CSVAKGMNTEAFF.

CDR3 loop: CASSEGGASTDTQYF. The DNA for the CDR3 is TGCGCCAGCAGTGAGGGGGGGGCTAGCACAGATACGCAGTATTTT. The chain joins TRBV10-1 to TRBJ2-3, with a tentative D call TRBD2 (7 bases). From germline, CDR1 is WNHNN and CDR2 SYGVQD (reference sequence). The CDR3 spans 15 residues. Trimming removed 2 bases from V and 0 bases from J, with 9 bases in between.

The CDR3 sequence is CASSPRTSGGAIYEQYF. The CDR3 coding sequence is TGCGCCAGCAGCCCCCGGACTAGCGGGGGGGCAATCTACGAGCAGTACTTC. This chain connects TRBV4-1 to TRBJ2-7, with 15 bases lining up with TRBD2. The CDR3 is made up of 17 amino acids. Germline CDR1 and CDR2: MGHRA and YSYEKL. The junction had 7 bases not matched to a gene; V was cut back by 4 bases and J by 3 bases.

The CDR3 spells CARHNEQYF. The CDR3, as DNA: TGTGCCAGGCATAACGAGCAGTACTTC. The chain employs TRBV6-6 and TRBJ2-7; D remains unclear. V was cut by 9 bases and J by 5 bases, with 5 bases left in between. CDR1 MNHNY and CDR2 SVGAGI come from the germline V gene (reference sequence). This CDR3 comprises 9 residues.

The chain joins TRBV28 to TRBJ2-7; no firm D call. Trimming removed 2 bases from V and 2 bases from J, with 4 bases in between. Germline V gene lookup returns CDR1 MDHEN and CDR2 SYDVKM. This CDR3 has 12 residues. Here the CDR3 DNA reads TGTGCCAGCAGTTTACCGGCCTACGAGCAGTACTTC. It codes for CASSLPAYEQYF.

The genes are TRBV30 and TRBJ1-1, with D hard to call. Germline V gene data show CDR1 as GTSNPN and CDR2 as SVGIG (reference sequence). The ends were cut back, 5 bases at V and 7 bases at J, with 11 bases in the middle. This CDR3 region has 11 residues. CDR3 region: CAWAVVLEAFF. DNA of the CDR3: TGTGCCTGGGCCGTCGTCCTTGAAGCTTTCTTT.

The CDR3 spells CASRATRQENTEAFF. In DNA, the CDR3 is TGTGCCAGCAGGGCCACGAGACAGGAGAACACTGAAGCTTTCTTT. The chain carries TRBV2 and TRBJ1-1, with D perhaps TRBD1 (6 bases). Germline V CDR1 and CDR2: SNHLY, FYNNEI. This CDR3 spans 15 amino acids. V gave up 6 bases and J gave up 1 base, with 15 bases separating them.